This T cell receptor (beta chain) was sequenced for a study of T cell repertoires in cytomegalovirus infection. On the study more broadly: An indication of both CMV infection and matching HLA type came from public TCR beta signatures. Study-wide points: The ex vivo response showed dominance by HLA-C-restricted CMV-specific TCR beta clonotypes. Summed public TCR beta family frequency identified CMV carriers bearing the relevant HLA.

Germline V gives CDR1 SGHAT, CDR2 FQNNGV. The CDR3 spans 17 residues. The J segment lost 2 bases and the V segment lost 3 bases, leaving 5 bases of the junction unmatched. Only a few counts were recorded for this clonotype. Antigen: not known. TCRdb itself ran the reads through MiXCR, one entry per CDR3 protein. The data show roughly 720,000 distinct CDR3 sequences, 35% seen once. Sequenced input: PBMCs. The V gene is TRBV11-2, the J gene TRBJ2-1; 12 bases match TRBD2. The sequence was obtained from a human donor in good health (CMV status not recorded). Some clones in this sample may be carry-over from other donors' samples. CDR3 DNA sequence: TGTGCCAGCAGCTTGACTAGCGGGAGCGCCCCCTACAATGAGCAGTTCTTC. Translated: CASSLTSGSAPYNEQFF.